This TCR beta chain originates from a study of CD8 T cells in Susac syndrome. Peripheral blood CD8+ and CD4+ T cells were profiled by TCR beta sequencing. The multiple sclerosis controls were treatment-naive patients affected by stable or active relapsing-remitting disease. The authors negatively isolated CD8+ and CD4+ T cells and FACS-enriched TEMRA cells. With random hexamers, roughly 0.45 to 1 ug RNA was reverse transcribed. Amplification of TCR beta CDR3 spanned 54 Vbeta and 13 Jbeta via immunoSEQ multiplex PCR. Each CDR3 protein gets one entry after TCRdb re-called the immunoSEQ multiplex PCR reads with MiXCR. The sample includes roughly 330,000 distinct CDR3 sequences, 90% to 95% seen only once; the top ten take about 0.07%. Germline trimming cut 2 bases from V and 9 bases from J; bases unmatched to any gene: 9. This CDR3 has 14 amino acids. Looked up from germline, CDR1 is DFQATT and CDR2 is SNEGSKA (reference sequence).

This sequence originates from a human donor with multiple sclerosis. V usage is TRBV20-1 and J usage is TRBJ2-7; 11 bases agree with TRBD2. Sequenced sample: CD4+ T cells from PBMCs. This chain's CDR3 is CSARRPLAGEGQYF. The CDR3 coding sequence is TGCAGTGCTAGACGTCCACTAGCGGGAGAAGGGCAGTACTTC.